This note documents a single T cell receptor beta chain sequence. This specimen belongs to a study of shared clonotypes between healthy human individuals. Measured with immunoSEQ multiplex PCR; TCRdb has only the in-frame clones, and not every one. This sample carries over 300,000 clones, around 86% of them seen once, and the ten largest clones take around 16%. Germline values: CDR1 MNHEY, CDR2 SVGAGI. Unmatched junction bases numbered 8, after V lost 2 bases and J lost 4 bases. This CDR3 contains 16 residues. The sample was memory CD8+ T cells sorted from blood. Subset reported: CD45RO+ cells pooled with CCR7-negative TemRA cells. The receptor was derived from a man younger than 30 in good health. The V call is TRBV6-5, the J call TRBJ1-1; 9 nucleotides match TRBD1. The CDR3 DNA reads as TGTGCCAGCAGTTACATGGGACAGGGAGAGGTCACTGAAGCTTTCTTT. This codes for CASSYMGQGEVTEAFF.